Each of the 10 T cell receptor beta chains below was sequenced from the same sample in a study of OX40 agonist ivuxolimab in advanced cancers. Assay: immunoSEQ multiplex PCR; the TCRdb copy retains only in-frame clones and omits some. The table lists tens of thousands of clones, about 88% of them singletons. Sequences were derived from CD4+ or CD8+ T cells sorted from blood, sampled in a trial of the OX40 agonist ivuxolimab. All receptors derive from an adult with an advanced solid tumor such as melanoma, head and neck, liver or kidney cancer.

The rearrangement joins TRBV5-4 to TRBJ1-1; tentative D call: TRBD1 (5 bases). The CDR3 contains 13 residues. CDR1 and CDR2 from the germline V gene are SGHNT and YYREEE (reference sequence). Trimming took off 4 bases at V and 6 bases at J, with 13 bases between the two ends. CDR3 coding DNA: TGTGCCAGCAGCGACCCAGGGAGGGCTGAAGCTTTCTTT. It is translated as CASSDPGRAEAFF.

The chain joins TRBV9 to TRBJ1-4; no clear D gene. Germline V lookup: CDR1 SGDLS, CDR2 YYNGEE. The V gene lost 4 bases and the J gene lost 7 bases, with 20 bases spanning the gap. The CDR3 length is 16 residues. DNA for the CDR3: TGTGCCAGCAGCCCCGAGGGCAGCCTAGGTAGTGAAAAACTGTTTTTT. Protein: CASSPEGSLGSEKLFF.

In the case of this clone: Within the sample, other DNA sequences also encode this same CDR3. The chain links TRBV4-2 to TRBJ2-1; 9 nucleotides line up with TRBD2. The V and J ends lost 3 bases and 3 bases, in that order; junction bases with no gene match: 3. The germline V gene encodes CDR1 LGHNA and CDR2 YNFKEQ. This CDR3 has 15 amino acids. CDR3 sequence (DNA): TGTGCCAGCAGCCAGAGCGGGGGGATCTACAATGAGCAGTTCTTC. This sequence encodes CASSQSGGIYNEQFF.

The CDR3 loop is CASSRGTSGTYEQYF. Here the CDR3 DNA reads TGTGCCAGCAGCCGGGGGACTAGCGGAACCTACGAGCAGTACTTC. The chain couples TRBV5-4 to TRBJ2-7, with TRBD2 identical over 11 bases. Germline CDR1 is SGHNT and CDR2 is YYREEE (reference sequence). The CDR3 loop spans 15 amino acids. Trimming cost V 4 bases and J 2 bases; bases outside gene matches: 5. Variable domain in full (rest from reference TRBV5-4 and TRBJ2-7): ETGVTQSPTHLIKTRGQQVTLRCSSQSGHNTVSWYQQALGQGPQFIFQYYREEENGRGNFPPRFSGLQFPNYSSELNVNALELDDSALYLCASSRGTSGTYEQYFGPGTRLTVT.

This chain uses TRBV27 with TRBJ2-7, with D maybe TRBD2 (8 bases). The V gene lost 8 bases and the J gene lost 4 bases, with 21 bases spanning the gap. The germline V gene encodes CDR1 MNHEY and CDR2 SMNVEV (reference sequence). The CDR3 is 15 amino acids. Written as DNA, the CDR3 is TGTGCCAGCCGGGGGGGTAGGAGGGGGCTTTACGAGCAGTACTTC. Translation: CASRGGRRGLYEQYF.

This clone was seen a single time. The chain is built from TRBV21-1 and TRBJ1-5; the table's TRBD1 call for D was not verified on the DNA. TRBV21-1 is flagged as a pseudogene. The CDR3 totals 15 residues. As DNA, the CDR3 is TGTGCCAGCAGCATTGCAGGGTATAGCAATCAGCCCCAGCATTTT. It codes for CASSIAGYSNQPQHF.

This clone was seen once. The genes are TRBV5-8 and TRBJ1-3; maybe TRBD1 (5 bases). Per the germline V gene, CDR1 is SGHTS and CDR2 is YDEGEE. The CDR3 contains 16 residues. With 4 bases removed from V and 2 bases from J, the gap between germline ends came to 16 bases. The CDR3: CASSRGLLETGNTIYF. Written as DNA, the CDR3 is TGTGCCAGCAGCCGGGGCCTCCTTGAAACTGGAAACACCATATATTTT.

The chain joins TRBV18 to TRBJ1-5; tentative D call: TRBD1 (6 bases). Germline V CDR1 and CDR2: KGHSH, LQKENI. CDR3 size: 14 residues. Trimming stripped 6 bases from V and 3 bases from J, with 12 bases between. CDR3 nucleotides: TGTGCCAGCTCCGAAGGACAGAACAATCAGCCCCAGCATTTT. Translated, it gives CASSEGQNNQPQHF. Full variable domain (missing parts from reference TRBV18 and TRBJ1-5): NAGVMQNPRHLVRRRGQEARLRCSPMKGHSHVYWYRQLPEEGLKFMVYLQKENIIDESGMPKERFSAEFPKEGPSILRIQQVVRGDSAAYFCASSEGQNNQPQHFGDGTRLSIL.

The DNA of the CDR3 is TGTGCCAGCAGTTTTGGCGGGTCGACAGATACGCAGTATTTT. This sequence encodes CASSFGGSTDTQYF. The V call is TRBV28, the J call TRBJ2-3, with TRBD2 as a possible D gene (5 bases). CDR1 and CDR2 (germline): MDHEN, SYDVKM. Trimming pared 3 bases from V and 3 bases from J, leaving 10 bases between. The CDR3 covers 14 residues.

The chain uses TRBV7-9 and TRBJ2-1; 11 nucleotides match TRBD1. This CDR3 comprises 18 residues. The germline V gene has CDR1 SEHNR and CDR2 FQNEAQ (reference sequence). V trimming: 6 bases; J trimming: 0 bases; junction bases outside the gene matches: 10. CDR3 region: CASSRGQGVSSSYNEQFF. CDR3 nucleotide sequence: TGTGCCAGCAGTAGGGGACAGGGGGTTTCGAGCTCCTACAATGAGCAGTTCTTC.